The 20 T cell receptor beta chains given below trace back to one sample, sequenced in a study of blood T cell repertoires in COVID-19. Measured with immunoSEQ multiplex PCR; TCRdb has only the in-frame clones, and not every one. The sample lists about 360,000 clones, around 80% seen once, with approximately 3.1% in the top ten. The specimen was peripheral blood. Every receptor here comes from a man aged 25 to 40 with active or convalescent COVID-19.

This clone was counted only a few times. The chain employs TRBV27 and TRBJ1-2; 12 nucleotides match TRBD1. The germline V gene has CDR1 MNHEY and CDR2 SMNVEV (reference sequence). The CDR3 sequence is 13 residues long. Trimming cost V 5 bases and J 8 bases; bases outside gene matches: 3. The CDR3 coding sequence is TGTGCCAGCAGTCAGGGGACAGGGGGCGGCTACACCTTC. Residues: CASSQGTGGGYTF.

In this sample, this clone turned up once. The genes are TRBV19 and TRBJ2-1; 11 positions agree with TRBD2. The germline gives CDR1 LNHDA, CDR2 SQIVND (reference sequence). V lost 4 bases, J lost 0 bases, and 5 bases stayed unmatched. CDR3 length equals 17 residues. Written as DNA, the CDR3 is TGTGCCAGTAGTACTTGGACTAGCGGGCCCTCCTACAATGAGCAGTTCTTC. Translation: CASSTWTSGPSYNEQFF. The whole variable domain, filled in from reference TRBV19 and TRBJ2-1, reads DGGITQSPKYLFRKEGQNVTLSCEQNLNHDAMYWYRQDPGQGLRLIYYSQIVNDFQKGDIAEGYSVSREKKESFPLTVTSAQKNPTAFYLCASSTWTSGPSYNEQFFGPGTRLTVL.

The chain is built from TRBV15 and TRBJ2-7; D is perhaps TRBD2 (5 bases). CDR3 length: 14 residues. The ends were cut back, 5 bases at V and 0 bases at J, with 11 bases in the middle. Germline lookup yields CDR1 LNHNV and CDR2 YYDKDF (reference sequence). The CDR3 coding sequence is TGTGCCACCAGCCAGCGGCAGAGCTCCTACGAGCAGTACTTC. Translation: CATSQRQSSYEQYF. The variable domain in full, completed from reference TRBV15 and TRBJ2-7, reads DAMVIQNPRYQVTQFGKPVTLSCSQTLNHNVMYWYQQKSSQAPKLLFHYYDKDFNNEADTPDNFQSRRPNTSFCFLDIRSPGLGDTAMYLCATSQRQSSYEQYFGPGTRLTVT.

Concerning this clone: Other nucleotide sequences from this sample produce the same CDR3. The V and J genes are TRBV5-1 and TRBJ2-1, with D unresolved. The germline V and J ends were trimmed by 4 bases and 6 bases, with 5 bases remaining between them. CDR3 size: 11 residues. CDR1 and CDR2 (germline): SGHRS, YFSETQ. Here the CDR3 DNA reads TGCGCCAGCAGCCTACTCAATGAGCAGTTCTTC. This encodes CASSLLNEQFF.

The CDR3 coding sequence is TGTGCCAGCAGCTTAGCGTCGGGGAGGAGCTCCTACGAGCAGTACTTC. Protein: CASSLASGRSSYEQYF. The J gene is TRBJ2-7, the V gene TRBV7-9; weak D call: TRBD2 (6 bases). V was pared by 0 bases and J by 0 bases, with 12 bases between. There are 16 residues in the CDR3. Germline CDR1 SEHNR, CDR2 FQNEAQ (reference sequence).

The rearrangement links TRBV4-2 to TRBJ2-7, with 12 positions matching TRBD2. V shed 0 bases and J 2 bases; nucleotides not matched to a gene: 5. The V gene's germline CDR1 is LGHNA and CDR2 YNFKEQ. The CDR3 is made up of 17 amino acids. CDR3 sequence reads: CASSQEGRTSGAYEQYF. The CDR3 DNA sequence: TGTGCCAGCAGCCAAGAAGGGAGGACTAGCGGGGCCTACGAGCAGTACTTC.

This chain connects TRBV7-3 to TRBJ2-1; 14 bases map to TRBD2. Germline trimming cut 5 bases from V and 5 bases from J; bases unmatched to any gene: 5. The CDR3 contains 16 residues. From germline, CDR1 is SGHTA and CDR2 FQGTGA. CDR3 loop: CASSLMTSGRDNEQFF. CDR3 bases: TGTGCCAGCAGCCTGATGACTAGCGGGAGGGACAATGAGCAGTTCTTC.

The chain links TRBV27 to TRBJ1-6, with 10 bases that match TRBD1. Trimming at V came to 6 bases and at J to 9 bases, leaving 5 bases not matched to a gene. Germline values: CDR1 MNHEY, CDR2 SMNVEV (reference sequence). The CDR3 extends over 14 amino acids. As DNA, the CDR3 is TGTGCCAGCAGCCCGGGACAGGGGTTTTCACCCCTCCACTTT. As protein: CASSPGQGFSPLHF.

The chain is built from TRBV14 and TRBJ2-2; TRBD1 aligns across 8 bases. Germline-derived CDR1 and CDR2 are SGHDN and FVKESK. V shed 4 bases and J 5 bases; nucleotides not matched to a gene: 6. CDR3 size: 15 residues. The CDR3 reads CASSPGQVETGELFF. The CDR3 DNA sequence: TGTGCCAGCAGCCCGGGACAGGTCGAGACCGGGGAGCTGTTTTTT.

V is TRBV6-5 and J is TRBJ1-5, with D perhaps matching TRBD1 (5 bases). Germline CDR1 and CDR2: MNHEY and SVGAGI. Trimming shortened V by 10 bases and J by 6 bases, and 19 bases separated the two germline ends. The CDR3 has 14 amino acids. The CDR3 DNA reads TGTGCCACCCTAGACCGGGGGGGGAGTCAGCCCCAGCATTTT. Its translation is CATLDRGGSQPQHF.

The V call is TRBV11-2, the J call TRBJ1-3, with 9 bases aligning to TRBD1. J lost 2 bases, V lost 5 bases, and 7 bases had no gene match. The CDR3 runs to 16 residues. Germline-derived CDR1 and CDR2 are SGHAT and FQNNGV. CDR3 DNA: TGTGCCAGCAGCACGGGACAGGGTATAGCTGGAAACACCATATATTTT. Its translation is CASSTGQGIAGNTIYF. The full variable domain, with the rest looked up from reference TRBV11-2 and TRBJ1-3, is EAGVAQSPRYKIIEKRQSVAFWCNPISGHATLYWYQQILGQGPKLLIQFQNNGVVDDSQLPKDRFSAERLKGVDSTLKIQPAKLEDSAVYLCASSTGQGIAGNTIYFGEGSWLTVV.

The rearrangement joins TRBV12-3 or TRBV12-4 to TRBJ1-2; the D gene is possibly TRBD1 (5 bases). CDR3 length: 13 residues. V was shortened by 7 bases and J by 2 bases, with 11 bases between the two germline ends. Here the CDR3 DNA reads TGTGCCAGCACGGGCGGGGGGAACTATGGCTACACCTTC. It yields the protein CASTGGGNYGYTF.

The chain has TRBV9 and TRBJ2-1, with TRBD1 matching over 9 bases. The germline V gene encodes CDR1 SGDLS and CDR2 YYNGEE. Germline trimming cut 0 bases from V and 10 bases from J; bases unmatched to any gene: 8. This CDR3 has 15 residues. The CDR3 region has the DNA TGTGCCAGCAGCGTAGAAGGGACAGGGTACAGGGAGCAGTTCTTC. Translation gives CASSVEGTGYREQFF. Filled out from reference TRBV9 and TRBJ2-1, the complete variable domain reads DSGVTQTPKHLITATGQRVTLRCSPRSGDLSVYWYQQSLDQGLQFLIQYYNGEERAKGNILERFSAQQFPDLHSELNLSSLELGDSALYFCASSVEGTGYREQFFGPGTRLTVL.

The rearrangement joins TRBV30 to TRBJ1-3, with no clear D. CDR1 is GTSNPN, CDR2 SVGIG, per germline (reference sequence). This CDR3 contains 13 residues. The ends were cut back, 0 bases at V and 5 bases at J, with 8 bases in the middle. For the CDR3, the DNA is TGTGCCTGGAGTGTACGCAGGAGAAACACCATATATTTT. Translation: CAWSVRRRNTIYF.

The V call is TRBV6-1, the J call TRBJ1-2, with D possibly matching TRBD1 (5 bases). Germline-derived CDR1 and CDR2 are MNHNS and SASEGT. This CDR3 is 19 amino acids long. V lost 3 bases, J lost 4 bases, and 27 bases lay in between. CDR3 sequence: CASSELSKGQVAFFYGYTF. CDR3 sequence (DNA): TGTGCCAGCAGTGAGCTCTCCAAGGGGCAGGTCGCCTTCTTCTATGGCTACACCTTC.

This chain joins TRBV2 and TRBJ2-1; 7 bases line up with TRBD1. In germline, CDR1 is SNHLY, CDR2 FYNNEI. V lost 0 bases and J lost 2; bases outside the gene matches: 4. The length of the CDR3 is 16 residues. CDR3 sequence reads: CASSEAGQGAYNEQFF. Written as DNA, the CDR3 is TGTGCCAGCAGTGAAGCAGGTCAGGGGGCCTACAATGAGCAGTTCTTC.

V and J are TRBV4-3 and TRBJ1-2, with D possibly TRBD1 on 5 matching bases. In germline, CDR1 is LGHNA, CDR2 YSLEER. Deletions cut 4 bases from V and 2 bases from J, with 14 bases between. The length of the CDR3 is 15 residues. The CDR3 DNA is TGCGCCAGCAGCCCAGCCAGGGAGGAAAACTATGGCTACACCTTC. Its translation is CASSPAREENYGYTF.

This chain connects TRBV4-2 to TRBJ2-5; 7 positions agree with TRBD2. The CDR3 runs to 11 residues. The V gene end was trimmed by 7 bases and the J gene end by 5 bases; junction bases not matched to a gene: 1. Per germline, CDR1 LGHNA and CDR2 YNFKEQ. The CDR3 nucleotides are TGTGCCAGCACCGGGGGGGAGACCCAGTACTTC. Its protein is CASTGGETQYF.

The chain employs TRBV9 and TRBJ1-2; D may be TRBD1 (5 bases). Germline CDR1 reads SGDLS; CDR2 reads YYNGEE. The V end lost 0 bases, the J end lost 3 bases, and 12 bases lay between the germline ends. The CDR3 extends over 15 amino acids. The CDR3, as DNA: TGTGCCAGCAGCGTAGAGCCAGGGAACTACTATGGCTACACCTTC. Encoded protein: CASSVEPGNYYGYTF. The whole variable domain, remainder taken from reference TRBV9 and TRBJ1-2, is DSGVTQTPKHLITATGQRVTLRCSPRSGDLSVYWYQQSLDQGLQFLIQYYNGEERAKGNILERFSAQQFPDLHSELNLSSLELGDSALYFCASSVEPGNYYGYTFGSGTRLTVV.

This chain links TRBV4-3 with TRBJ1-2; TRBD1 matches at 9 bases. The CDR3 extends over 15 amino acids. Germline V gene sequence: CDR1 LGHNA, CDR2 YSLEER. Germline trimming cut 4 bases from V and 6 bases from J; bases unmatched to any gene: 9. CDR3 nucleotides: TGCGCCAGCAGCCGATCGGGACAGGGTGGCAATGGCTACACCTTC. Its translation: CASSRSGQGGNGYTF.